This T cell receptor beta chain was sequenced during a study of technical replicates of blood from a few donors. Some clones are missing from TCRdb's copy, which holds only in-frame ones; the method was immunoSEQ multiplex PCR. Seen here are roughly 65,000 clones, 75% to 90% observed once, and the top ten hold 3.5% to 5%. After removal of 0 bases from V and 4 bases from J, the junction contained 0 bases not matched to a gene. The CDR3 loop spans 14 amino acids. The germline V gene has CDR1 SGHVS and CDR2 FQNEAQ. The count of this clone is one. The clonotype comes from a human donor in good health. Some clones in this sample may be carry-over from other donors' samples. Sequenced material: PBMCs. This chain uses TRBV7-8 with TRBJ1-3, with 7 bases matching TRBD1. The CDR3 here is CASSLAGGGNTIYF. The CDR3 DNA reads as TGTGCCAGCAGCTTAGCAGGGGGCGGAAACACCATATATTTT.